The 30 T cell receptor beta chains below were found in one sample sequenced in a study of T cell repertoires in cytomegalovirus infection. These TCRs are of unknown antigen specificity. TCRdb used MiXCR to reprocess the reads, holding one entry per CDR3 protein. The sample yields about 890,000 distinct CDR3 sequences, roughly a third seen once. This sample comprised cultured CD8+ T cells from PBMCs, obtained from culture after CMV antigen stimulation. The receptors here all came from a human donor in good health (CMV status not recorded). Some clones in this sample may be carry-over from other donors' samples.

The sample holds a few counts of this clonotype. The gene calls are TRBV19 and TRBJ1-5; D gene ambiguous. Germline V gives CDR1 LNHDA, CDR2 SQIVND (reference sequence). Trimming took 4 bases from V and 6 from J, leaving 4 bases between them. The length of the CDR3 is 11 residues. In DNA, the CDR3 is TGTGCCAGTAGTAAGGGTCAGCCCCAGCATTTT. This gives the protein CASSKGQPQHF.

This clonotype was detected only a few times. The chain joins TRBV7-8 to TRBJ2-2, with D perhaps TRBD1 or TRBD2 (6 bases each). CDR1 and CDR2 from the germline V gene are SGHVS and FQNEAQ. Between the trimmed V and J ends, which lost 1 base and 3 bases, there was a span of 12 bases. This CDR3 spans 16 amino acids. The CDR3 DNA reads as TGTGCCAGCAGCTTAGTGGGGGGCGTCGACACCGGGGAGCTGTTTTTT. Protein: CASSLVGGVDTGELFF.

V is TRBV10-3 and J is TRBJ2-4, with a weak D call TRBD2 (6 bases). The CDR3 loop spans 17 amino acids. CDR1 and CDR2 (germline): ENHRY, SYGVKD. Trimming removed 0 bases from V and 0 bases from J, with 12 bases in between. CDR3 in amino acids: CAISESEGSIAKNIQYF. The CDR3 DNA sequence: TGTGCCATCAGTGAGTCGGAGGGATCAATAGCCAAAAACATTCAGTACTTC.

The chain employs TRBV10-3 and TRBJ2-3, with 9 bases fitting TRBD1. The ends lost 2 bases at V and 4 bases at J; junction bases unmatched: 4. The CDR3 runs to 15 residues. Germline V gene lookup returns CDR1 ENHRY and CDR2 SYGVKD. CDR3 loop: CAISERGTGPDTQYF. For the CDR3, the DNA is TGTGCCATCAGTGAGAGGGGGACAGGGCCAGATACGCAGTATTTT.

With regard to this clonotype: A much larger clone differs from this one at a single base, so this may be a read error. The CDR3 nucleotides read TGTGTCAGCAGCCGCGGGGCAGGCGAGCAGTACGTC. Translation gives CVSSRGAGEQYV. V is TRBV12-3 or TRBV12-4 and J is TRBJ2-7; tentative D call: TRBD2 (6 bases). The CDR3 loop spans 12 amino acids.

This clonotype was detected ten times or more. The CDR3 protein is CASSLSGQKHGYTF. CDR3 bases: TGTGCCAGCAGCTTGTCCGGACAGAAACATGGCTACACCTTC. V usage is TRBV5-6 and J usage is TRBJ1-2; the D gene is possibly TRBD1 (6 bases). V dropped 1 base and J dropped 6 bases, with 13 bases sitting between them. Germline CDR1 SGHDT, CDR2 YYEEEE. The CDR3 runs 14 residues.

V and J are TRBV27 and TRBJ1-2, with no clear D. The CDR3 totals 14 residues. Trimming left V 0 bases short and J 3 bases short, with 8 bases between. CDR1 is MNHEY and CDR2 is SMNVEV in the germline V gene (reference sequence). The CDR3 here is CASSLSIGDYGYTF. CDR3 bases: TGTGCCAGCAGTTTATCTATCGGGGACTATGGCTACACCTTC.

This clonotype turned up a few times. The chain couples TRBV6-1 to TRBJ2-5, with D possibly matching TRBD1 (6 bases). The CDR3 is made up of 13 amino acids. CDR1 MNHNS and CDR2 SASEGT come from the germline V gene. Trimming removed 11 bases from V and 5 bases from J, with 18 bases in between. The DNA for the CDR3 is TGTGCCGGCACAATTGGGGGCCTGGAGACCCAGTACTTC. Translated, it gives CAGTIGGLETQYF.

The V call is TRBV6-2 or TRBV6-3, the J call TRBJ2-3; D unclear. Germline V gene lookup returns CDR1 MNHEY and CDR2 SVGEGT. This CDR3 has 12 amino acids. The germline V and J ends were trimmed by 5 bases and 7 bases, with 10 bases remaining between them. This chain's CDR3 is CASSPQRNTQYF. Here the CDR3 DNA reads TGTGCCAGCAGTCCCCAAAGAAATACGCAGTATTTT.

This clonotype was observed a few times. The genes are TRBV5-4 and TRBJ2-7; D assignment may be TRBD1 or TRBD2 (5 bases each). V gave up 4 bases and J gave up 6 bases, with 17 bases separating them. The CDR3 sequence is 14 residues long. Germline CDR1 is SGHNT and CDR2 is YYREEE (reference sequence). The CDR3 coding sequence is TGTGCCAGCAGCCCTTGGGACGGACTCCTCGAGCAGTACTTC. It yields the protein CASSPWDGLLEQYF.

There are a few counts of this clonotype. V usage is TRBV4-1 and J usage is TRBJ2-2; tentative D call: TRBD1 (6 bases). The CDR3 covers 16 residues. Germline CDR1 MGHRA, CDR2 YSYEKL. Trimming pared 3 bases from V and 0 bases from J, leaving 11 bases between. The CDR3: CASSHLGQTNTGELFF. The CDR3 bases are TGCGCCAGCAGCCACCTTGGACAGACGAACACCGGGGAGCTGTTTTTT.

On this clonotype: A read error may be the cause here, since a much bigger clone is one base away. This chain uses TRBV7-6 with TRBJ2-7, with unresolved D. V lost 5 bases, J lost 1 base, and 15 bases lay in between. The germline V gene has CDR1 SGHVS and CDR2 FNYEAQ. The CDR3 consists of 15 residues. The CDR3 region is CASSLPLDGSYEQYF. Here the CDR3 DNA reads TGTGCCAGCAGCCTCCCCCTGGACGGATCCTACGAGCAGTACTTC.

The chain has TRBV13 and TRBJ1-4, with a weak D call TRBD1 (6 bases). From germline, CDR1 is PRHDT and CDR2 FYEKMQ (reference sequence). Trimming left V 5 bases short and J 10 bases short, with 20 bases between. CDR3 length equals 15 residues. The DNA for the CDR3 is TGTGCCAGCAGCCCGCGGGACACCAGCCAAGGAAAACTGTTTTTT. Its protein product is CASSPRDTSQGKLFF. Supplemented by reference TRBV13 and TRBJ1-4, the full variable domain reads AAGVIQSPRHLIKEKRETATLKCYPIPRHDTVYWYQQGPGQDPQFLISFYEKMQSDKGSIPDRFSAQQFSDYHSELNMSSLELGDSALYFCASSPRDTSQGKLFFGSGTQLSVL.

The chain carries TRBV29-1 and TRBJ1-5; no clear D. Trimming stripped 7 bases from V and 2 bases from J, with 9 bases between. Germline loops: CDR1 SQVTM, CDR2 ANQGSEA. CDR3 size: 12 residues. CDR3 sequence reads: CSEPARNQPQHF. The CDR3 coding sequence is TGCAGCGAACCTGCCCGCAATCAGCCCCAGCATTTT.

The chain combines TRBV24-1 with TRBJ2-1; 9 positions match TRBD1. Germline V gene lookup returns CDR1 KGHDR and CDR2 SFDVKD. There are 18 residues in the CDR3. The V segment lost 1 base and the J segment 3 bases; nucleotides outside the gene matches: 9. The CDR3 sequence: CATSDLPGTGIFYNEQFF. CDR3 coding DNA: TGTGCCACCAGTGATTTACCCGGGACAGGGATCTTCTACAATGAGCAGTTCTTC.

This clonotype occurred many times. The CDR3 DNA is TGTGCCAGCAGCCCGAGGAGCGGGGGGCGTACAGATACGCAGTATTTT. This translates into CASSPRSGGRTDTQYF. V usage is TRBV7-3 and J usage is TRBJ2-3, with TRBD2 identical over 9 bases. Losses at the gene ends were 5 bases for V and 3 bases for J; bases not matched to a gene: 9. The germline gives CDR1 SGHTA, CDR2 FQGTGA. This CDR3 region has 16 residues.

The sample holds a few counts of this clonotype. The chain uses TRBV27 and TRBJ2-7, with 7 bases aligning to TRBD1. This CDR3 is built from 17 residues. V trimming: 10 bases; J trimming: 2 bases; junction bases outside the gene matches: 20. From germline, CDR1 is MNHEY and CDR2 SMNVEV (reference sequence). DNA of the CDR3: TGTGCCACCTCCTCCCGAAGAGGGACAGCACCCGCCTACGAGCAGTACTTC. Translating gives CATSSRRGTAPAYEQYF.

The chain joins TRBV27 to TRBJ2-3; 7 bases are shared with TRBD1. CDR1 is MNHEY and CDR2 is SMNVEV in the germline V gene (reference sequence). The length of the CDR3 is 15 residues. V shed 3 bases, J shed 1 base, and the junction held 4 bases outside the gene matches. The CDR3 protein is CASSFLQGRTDTQYF. CDR3 bases: TGTGCCAGCAGTTTTTTACAGGGGCGCACAGATACGCAGTATTTT.

The chain links TRBV27 to TRBJ2-7; D unresolved. Looked up from germline, CDR1 is MNHEY and CDR2 is SMNVEV (reference sequence). This CDR3 contains 13 residues. Trimming shortened V by 6 bases and J by 4 bases, and 13 bases separated the two germline ends. CDR3 coding DNA: TGTGCCAGCAGCAACTTCCTTGGGTACGAGCAGTACGTC. It yields the protein CASSNFLGYEQYV.

This clonotype was counted only a few times. CDR3 coding DNA: TGTGCCAGCAGTTTCGGGACAGTCACCCTTAGTATCTCTGGAAACACCATATATTTT. Its protein product is CASSFGTVTLSISGNTIYF. The chain recombines TRBV12-3 or TRBV12-4 with TRBJ1-3, with 7 positions matching TRBD1. This CDR3 comprises 19 residues. V was pared by 3 bases and J by 0 bases, with 14 bases of the junction left unmatched.

The gene calls are TRBV2 and TRBJ2-7; a possible D gene is TRBD1 (6 bases). Germline V gene lookup returns CDR1 SNHLY and CDR2 FYNNEI. CDR3 length: 14 residues. V was clipped by 5 bases and J by 3 bases, with 14 bases between them. In nucleotides, the CDR3 is TGTGCCAGCAGTAACCGACAGGACCACTACGAGCAGTACGTC. Amino acid sequence: CASSNRQDHYEQYV.

This clonotype was counted ten times or more. The chain links TRBV12-3 or TRBV12-4 to TRBJ2-3; 9 bases line up with TRBD1. This CDR3 is built from 16 residues. V was pared by 6 bases and J by 2 bases, with 9 bases of the junction left unmatched. DNA of the CDR3: TGTGCCAGCAGCCCAAACAGGGGGCTCCACACAGATACGCAGTATTTT. Translation: CASSPNRGLHTDTQYF.

This clonotype appeared a few times. The rearrangement uses TRBV6-2 or TRBV6-3 and TRBJ1-5; D might be TRBD1 (5 bases). V was trimmed by 0 bases and J by 5 bases, leaving 11 bases between them. This CDR3 comprises 15 residues. Germline-derived CDR1 and CDR2 are MNHEY and SVGEGT. Here the CDR3 DNA reads TGTGCCAGCAGTTACTCGATGGGGGAGGATCAGCCCCAGCATTTT. Protein product: CASSYSMGEDQPQHF.

The chain is built from TRBV7-6 and TRBJ2-2; 7 bases are a match to TRBD1. Germline CDR1 is SGHVS and CDR2 is FNYEAQ. The CDR3 runs to 14 residues. The junction had 4 bases not matched to a gene; V was cut back by 4 bases and J by 5 bases. This CDR3 reads CASSSGQPTGELFF. CDR3 bases: TGTGCCAGCAGCTCGGGACAGCCTACCGGGGAGCTGTTTTTT.

This clonotype was recorded a few times. The V gene is TRBV28, the J gene TRBJ1-2, with D tentatively TRBD1 (5 bases). Trimming removed 8 bases from V and 0 bases from J, with 10 bases in between. The germline V gene has CDR1 MDHEN and CDR2 SYDVKM. The CDR3 extends over 13 amino acids. CDR3: CASRDLPNYGYTF. The CDR3 nucleotides are TGTGCCAGCCGGGACCTACCTAACTATGGCTACACCTTC.

In its sample, this clonotype was seen many times. V usage is TRBV7-8 and J usage is TRBJ1-2; D gene uncertain. Germline V lookup: CDR1 SGHVS, CDR2 FQNEAQ. Trimming left V 1 base short and J 4 bases short, with 7 bases between. The CDR3 sequence is 13 residues long. In nucleotides, the CDR3 is TGTGCCAGCAGCTTAGGGGCCAGCTATGGCTACACCTTC. It yields the protein CASSLGASYGYTF.

This clonotype was observed a handful of times. The CDR3 sequence: CASSFPPVTQYF. The CDR3 bases are TGTGCCAGCAGTTTCCCACCGGTTACGCAGTATTTT. The chain combines TRBV6-2 or TRBV6-3 with TRBJ2-3, with no clear D. The germline CDR1 and CDR2 sequences are MNHEY and SVGEGT. Trimming pared 4 bases from V and 8 bases from J, leaving 10 bases between. The CDR3 contains 12 residues.

This clonotype was seen a few times. The chain has TRBV28 and TRBJ1-6, with 8 bases identical to TRBD1. Germline V gene lookup returns CDR1 MDHEN and CDR2 SYDVKM. Losses at the gene ends were 6 bases for V and 12 bases for J; bases not matched to a gene: 7. The CDR3 contains 13 residues. CDR3 DNA sequence: TGTGCCAGCAGCCACAGGGGGGCCGGACCCCTCCACTTT. This sequence encodes CASSHRGAGPLHF.

This clonotype has ten or more counts. V gene TRBV7-9 combines with J gene TRBJ2-3, with 9 bases lining up with TRBD1. In germline, CDR1 is SEHNR, CDR2 FQNEAQ (reference sequence). Unmatched junction bases numbered 4, after V lost 6 bases and J lost 0 bases. This CDR3 is built from 15 residues. CDR3 amino acids: CASRTGTGSTDTQYF. The CDR3 bases are TGTGCCAGCAGGACCGGGACAGGGAGCACAGATACGCAGTATTTT.

This clonotype was seen at least ten times. The chain links TRBV12-3 or TRBV12-4 to TRBJ2-3, with TRBD2 identical over 11 bases. CDR3 size: 15 residues. J was trimmed by 4 bases and V by 6 bases; bases with no gene match: 6. CDR3 sequence reads: CASSPGTSGPDTQYF. CDR3 bases: TGTGCCAGCAGCCCCGGGACTAGCGGCCCAGATACGCAGTATTTT.